The table lists the clone carrying this T cell receptor beta chain with a few counts. Antigen: not known. These data come from a study of T cell repertoires in cytomegalovirus infection. There are 14 residues in the CDR3. The V gene lost 6 bases and the J gene lost 0 bases, with 10 bases spanning the gap. CDR1 and CDR2 from the germline V gene are LNHDA and SQIVND (reference sequence). From the reads, TCRdb called clonotypes with MiXCR, one entry per CDR3 protein. The sample includes under 350,000 distinct CDR3 sequences, approximately 22% seen only once; the top ten take roughly 19%. The chain uses TRBV19 and TRBJ2-3; D gene unclear. The source of this sequence is a human donor in good health (CMV status not recorded). Some clones in this sample may be carry-over from other donors' samples. This specimen consisted of cultured PBMCs, obtained from culture after CMV antigen stimulation. CDR3 coding DNA: TGTGCCAGTAGAATCGACCCTAGCACAGATACGCAGTATTTT. Residues: CASRIDPSTDTQYF.